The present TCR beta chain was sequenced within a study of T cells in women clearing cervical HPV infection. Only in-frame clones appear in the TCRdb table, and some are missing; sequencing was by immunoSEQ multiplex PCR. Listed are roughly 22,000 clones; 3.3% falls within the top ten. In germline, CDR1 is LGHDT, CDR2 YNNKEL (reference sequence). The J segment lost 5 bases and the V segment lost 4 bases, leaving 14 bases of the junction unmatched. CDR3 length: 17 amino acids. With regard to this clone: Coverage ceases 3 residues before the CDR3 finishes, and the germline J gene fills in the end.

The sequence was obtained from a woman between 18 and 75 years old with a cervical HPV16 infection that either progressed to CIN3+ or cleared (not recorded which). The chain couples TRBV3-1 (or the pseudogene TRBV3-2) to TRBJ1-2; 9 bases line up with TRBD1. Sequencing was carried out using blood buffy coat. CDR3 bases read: TGTGCCAGCAGCCCTCCCATATCACAGGGGGCTGGGTATGGC. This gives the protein CASSPPISQGAGYG. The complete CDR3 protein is CASSPPISQGAGYGYTF.